The 20 T cell receptor beta chains below come from one sample, sequenced in a study of blood T cells in healthy people across ages. Then a second PCR, running about 6 to 11 cycles, was carried out with a sample-barcoded 5' primer and a J-beta primer mix. Using its own MiXCR run on the 5' RACE reads, TCRdb lists one record per CDR3 protein. The top ten clones hold roughly 22% of a sample with some 730,000 distinct CDR3 sequences, 20% to 25% of them seen once. The sample consisted of blood. The receptors derive from a man aged 65 to 85 in good health.

This clonotype has just a few counts. V is TRBV18 and J is TRBJ1-4, with D perhaps matching TRBD1 (6 bases). Germline values: CDR1 KGHSH, CDR2 LQKENI. Trimming shortened V by 3 bases and J by 4 bases, and 12 bases separated the two germline ends. The CDR3 length is 15 residues. The CDR3: CASSPFEGDNEKLFF. The CDR3 DNA is TGTGCCAGCTCACCTTTCGAGGGGGATAATGAAAAACTGTTTTTT.

This sequence joins TRBV2 and TRBJ1-1; D unclear. Per the germline V gene, CDR1 is SNHLY and CDR2 is FYNNEI. The CDR3 is 13 residues long. V gave up 7 bases and J gave up 0 bases, with 9 bases separating them. Here the CDR3 DNA reads TGTGCCAGCAAGTGGTCCGTGAACACTGAAGCTTTCTTT. This translates into CASKWSVNTEAFF.

V is TRBV29-1 and J is TRBJ2-2, with 10 bases lining up with TRBD2. This CDR3 spans 18 amino acids. The ends lost 0 bases at V and 4 bases at J; junction bases unmatched: 11. CDR1 and CDR2 from the germline V gene are SQVTM and ANQGSEA. The CDR3: CSVEDLGLAGAPTGELFF. CDR3 DNA: TGCAGCGTTGAAGATTTGGGGCTAGCGGGAGCCCCCACCGGGGAGCTGTTTTTT.

This sequence joins TRBV7-2 and TRBJ2-7; 7 bases line up with TRBD1. Losses at the gene ends were 5 bases for V and 4 bases for J; bases not matched to a gene: 11. The CDR3 is made up of 15 amino acids. Germline V CDR1 and CDR2: SGHTA, FQGNSA. CDR3 nucleotide sequence: TGTGCCAGCAGCCCATCGACAGGGCTGAGGTACGAGCAGTACTTC. This translates into CASSPSTGLRYEQYF.

V gene TRBV24-1 combines with J gene TRBJ1-2; maybe TRBD1 (5 bases). The germline V gene encodes CDR1 KGHDR and CDR2 SFDVKD. The CDR3 is made up of 15 amino acids. The germline V and J ends were trimmed by 4 bases and 3 bases, with 14 bases remaining between them. The CDR3 region has the DNA TGTGCCACCAGTGACGGGACCTCCGGTTACTATGGCTACACCTTC. This gives the protein CATSDGTSGYYGYTF.

The rearrangement uses TRBV18 and TRBJ2-1; D uncertain. The J call is in doubt because the DNA end fits TRBJ2-7 better. The V gene's germline CDR1 is KGHSH and CDR2 LQKENI. The CDR3 is 13 residues long. The CDR3 DNA follows: TGTGCCAGCTCAACGACCAACACCTACGAGCAGTACGTC. Protein product: CASSTTNTYEQYV.

This clonotype was seen more than once but under ten times. This rearrangement joins TRBV9 to TRBJ1-5; D is unresolved. V was clipped by 0 bases and J by 1 base, with 8 bases between them. The CDR3 contains 15 residues. Germline V gene data show CDR1 as SGDLS and CDR2 as YYNGEE. The CDR3 DNA is TGTGCCAGCAGCGTAGGAGTAGAAAGCAATCAGCCCCAGCATTTT. It translates to CASSVGVESNQPQHF.

V usage is TRBV7-9 and J usage is TRBJ2-7; 7 bases match TRBD1. Germline V CDR1 and CDR2: SEHNR, FQNEAQ (reference sequence). V shed 5 bases, J shed 1 base, and the junction held 5 bases outside the gene matches. The CDR3 totals 14 residues. CDR3 amino acids: CASSPGRGSYEQYF. The DNA of the CDR3 is TGTGCCAGCAGCCCAGGCAGGGGGTCCTACGAGCAGTACTTC.

The DNA for the CDR3 is TGTGCCATCAGTGAGTCAGCCGGTACCGGGGAGCTGTTTTTT. This sequence encodes CAISESAGTGELFF. This chain links TRBV10-3 with TRBJ2-2; D remains unclear. The germline V and J ends were trimmed by 0 bases and 5 bases, with 7 bases remaining between them. The CDR3 length is 14 residues. Germline CDR1 reads ENHRY; CDR2 reads SYGVKD.

This clonotype has more than one count but fewer than ten. The chain joins TRBV10-3 to TRBJ2-2; TRBD2 is a possible D gene (6 bases). Trimming removed 4 bases from V and 0 bases from J, with 6 bases in between. The germline CDR1 and CDR2 sequences are ENHRY and SYGVKD. CDR3 size: 14 residues. In DNA form, the CDR3 reads TGTGCCATCAGTGCGGGGGCGAACACCGGGGAGCTGTTTTTT. It codes for CAISAGANTGELFF.

This clonotype was seen a few times. A read error may account for a junction end that differs from germline. This chain links TRBV29-1 with TRBJ1-4, with TRBD1 as a possible D gene (5 bases). Germline V gives CDR1 SQVTM, CDR2 ANQGSEA. The CDR3 sequence is 15 residues long. CDR3 in DNA: TGCAGCGCTTCGGGACCTAGCTGGACTAGTGAAAAACTGTTTTTT. Encoded protein: CSASGPSWTSEKLFF. Full variable domain (remainder filled in from reference TRBV29-1 and TRBJ1-4): SAVISQKPSRDICQRGTSLTIQCQVDSQVTMMFWYRQQPGQSLTLIATANQGSEATYESGFVIDKFPISRPNLTFSTLTVSNMSPEDSSIYLCSASGPSWTSEKLFFGSGTQLSVL.

This clonotype has just a few counts. The rearrangement joins TRBV6-2 or TRBV6-3 to TRBJ2-4; 9 bases map to TRBD1. J gave up 6 bases and V 6 bases, and 6 bases lay outside the gene matches. This CDR3 is 14 amino acids long. Germline V lookup: CDR1 MNHEY, CDR2 SVGEGT. For the CDR3, the DNA is TGTGCCAGCAGCCGCTCGGGACAGGGAAACATTCAGTACTTC. This gives the protein CASSRSGQGNIQYF.

This clonotype was picked up a small number of times. V and J are TRBV6-6 and TRBJ1-6; no clear D. CDR3 size: 14 residues. CDR1 is MNHNY, CDR2 SVGAGI, per germline (reference sequence). Trimming removed 6 bases from V and 7 bases from J, with 13 bases in between. The CDR3 nucleotides are TGTGCCAGCAGACCGTCCGGGGAAAATTCACCCCTCCACTTT. Translated, it gives CASRPSGENSPLHF.

The chain combines TRBV4-3 with TRBJ2-5; TRBD2 aligns across 7 bases. Trimming removed 0 bases from V and 7 bases from J; junction bases left unmatched: 8. CDR1 and CDR2 from the germline V gene are LGHNA and YSLEER. The CDR3 has 15 residues. The CDR3 region has the DNA TGCGCCAGCAGCCAAGATCTAAGCGGGACCCGGACCCAGTACTTC. Its translation: CASSQDLSGTRTQYF.

This clonotype came up a few times. The chain is built from TRBV15 and TRBJ2-5; TRBD1 agrees at 8 bases. J was trimmed by 5 bases and V by 3 bases; bases with no gene match: 5. Germline CDR1 and CDR2: LNHNV and YYDKDF (reference sequence). The CDR3 length is 14 residues. Written as DNA, the CDR3 is TGTGCCACCAGCAGCCAGAACAGGGGGGAGACCCAGTACTTC. It is translated as CATSSQNRGETQYF.

This clonotype was seen repeatedly, ten times or more. CDR3 in amino acids: CSAARKTWYQETQYF. DNA of the CDR3: TGCAGTGCAGCCAGAAAAACCTGGTACCAAGAGACCCAGTACTTC. The chain combines TRBV20-1 with TRBJ2-5; D remains unclear. V was shortened by 6 bases and J by 0 bases, with 17 bases between the two germline ends. The CDR3 runs to 15 residues. The germline V gene has CDR1 DFQATT and CDR2 SNEGSKA (reference sequence).

The rearrangement uses TRBV7-9 and TRBJ1-3; 8 nucleotides line up with TRBD1. V lost 5 bases to trimming and J lost 0 bases; unmatched junction nucleotides: 6. Germline V gene data show CDR1 as SEHNR and CDR2 as FQNEAQ (reference sequence). This CDR3 has 16 residues. For the CDR3, the DNA is TGTGCCAGCAGCCAGACAGGGGTGGGCTCTGGAAACACCATATATTTT. This gives the protein CASSQTGVGSGNTIYF.

The gene calls are TRBV20-1 and TRBJ1-5; D not certain. Germline assignment: CDR1 DFQATT and CDR2 SNEGSKA (reference sequence). Trimming removed 3 bases at V and 5 bases at J, with 20 bases between. The CDR3 runs 16 residues. For the CDR3, the DNA is TGCAGTGCTAGTCCCCCCGGGAGAGTAACCGATCAGCCCCAGCATTTT. Translated, it gives CSASPPGRVTDQPQHF.

In its sample, this clonotype was seen many times. The genes are TRBV20-1 and TRBJ2-5; possibly TRBD1 for D (7 bases). Trimming took off 1 base at V and 0 bases at J, with 21 bases between the two ends. The CDR3 sequence is 18 residues long. CDR1 and CDR2 from the germline V gene are DFQATT and SNEGSKA (reference sequence). The CDR3 coding sequence is TGCAGTGCTAGAGGTACCCTAGTGACAGGGAGGTACCAAGAGACCCAGTACTTC. Protein product: CSARGTLVTGRYQETQYF.

The chain joins TRBV27 to TRBJ2-5, with D uncertain. In germline, CDR1 is MNHEY, CDR2 SMNVEV (reference sequence). The CDR3 totals 13 residues. V was cut by 2 bases and J by 5 bases, with 9 bases left in between. As DNA, the CDR3 is TGTGCCAGCAGTTTACGGTGTCTCGAGACCCAGTACTTC. The encoded protein is CASSLRCLETQYF.